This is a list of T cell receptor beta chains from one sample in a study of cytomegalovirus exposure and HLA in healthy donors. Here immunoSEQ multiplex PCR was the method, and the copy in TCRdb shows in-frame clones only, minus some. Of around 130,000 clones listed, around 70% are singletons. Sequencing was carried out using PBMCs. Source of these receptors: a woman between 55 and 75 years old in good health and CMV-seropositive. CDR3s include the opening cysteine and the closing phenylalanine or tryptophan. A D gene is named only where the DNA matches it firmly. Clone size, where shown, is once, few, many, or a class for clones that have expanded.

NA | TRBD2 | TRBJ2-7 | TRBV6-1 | TGTGCCAGCAGTGTCAGTAGCGGGGGCGAGCAGTACTTC | CASSVSSGGEQYF
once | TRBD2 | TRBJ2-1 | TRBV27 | TGTGCCAGCAGTTTAAAGTTCCTAGCGGGGGGGCAGGCTTACAATGAGCAGTTCTTC | CASSLKFLAGGQAYNEQFF
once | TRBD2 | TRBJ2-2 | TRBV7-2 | TGTGCCAGCAGCTTAGCAAGGCTAGCGGGGGCCCAAACCGGGGAGCTGTTTTTT | CASSLARLAGAQTGELFF
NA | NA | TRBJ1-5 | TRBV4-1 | TGCGCCAGCAGCCGGACCCTGGGGGGAACTAACAATCAGCCCCAGCATTTT | CASSRTLGGTNNQPQHF
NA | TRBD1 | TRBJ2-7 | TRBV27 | TGTGCCAGCAGTGGACAGGGCACCCGCCCCTACGAGCAGTACTTC | CASSGQGTRPYEQYF
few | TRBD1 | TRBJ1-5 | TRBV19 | TGTGCCAGTAGTATAGATTACGGGGACAGCCTGAATCAGCCCCAGCATTTT | CASSIDYGDSLNQPQHF
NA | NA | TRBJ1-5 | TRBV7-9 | TGTGCCAGCAGCTTAGGGGGCGGTAGCAATCAGCCCCAGCATTTT | CASSLGGGSNQPQHF
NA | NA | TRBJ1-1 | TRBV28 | TGTGCCAGCAGTCCCCCGGGGGGGGCGCGCACTGAAGCTTTCTTT | CASSPPGGARTEAFF
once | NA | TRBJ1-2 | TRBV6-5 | TGTGCCAGCAGGCCTGGGTTCAGGGAAGGATATGGCTACACCTTC | CASRPGFREGYGYTF
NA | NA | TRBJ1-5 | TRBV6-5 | TGTGCCAGCCTAAGTGGACTTGTTCAGCATTTT | CASLSGLVQHF
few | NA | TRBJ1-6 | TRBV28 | TGTGCCAGCAGTCGCCGGGGGGTAAATAATTCACCCCTCCACTTT | CASSRRGVNNSPLHF
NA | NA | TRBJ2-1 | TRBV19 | TGTGCCAGTAGTATATCAGACAACTCCTACAATGAGCAGTTCTTC | CASSISDNSYNEQFF
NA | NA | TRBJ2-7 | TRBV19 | TGTGCCACCCGACGATCAGGGGAAGGCTTCGAGCAGTACTTC | CATRRSGEGFEQYF
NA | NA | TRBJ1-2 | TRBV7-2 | TGTGCCAGCAGCACGAGTAACAGGGCCGCGGGCGGCTACACCTTC | CASSTSNRAAGGYTF
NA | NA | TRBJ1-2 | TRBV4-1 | TGCGCCAGCAGCCAAGACATGAGGGTTGGTGGCTACACCTTC | CASSQDMRVGGYTF
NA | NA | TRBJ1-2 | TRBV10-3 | TGTGCCATCACCACACAGGGATTCGATGGCTACACCTTC | CAITTQGFDGYTF
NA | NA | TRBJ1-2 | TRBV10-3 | TGTGCCATCAGTGAGTCAGGAGCTAACTATGGCTACACCTTC | CAISESGANYGYTF
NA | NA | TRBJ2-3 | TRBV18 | TGTGCCAGCTCACCGGGAGAGGATACGCAGTATTTT | CASSPGEDTQYF
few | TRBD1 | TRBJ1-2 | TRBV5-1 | TGCGCCAGCAGCCCCTCAGGGGGAAGCGACTATGGCTACACCTTC | CASSPSGGSDYGYTF
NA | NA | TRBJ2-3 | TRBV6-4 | TGTGCCAGCAGTGGCGGGGTAACGCAGTATTTT | CASSGGVTQYF